The following is a T cell receptor beta chain sequence with its context. What it binds is not known. In the PCR, 60 Vbeta and 13 Jbeta primers were used. Using immunoSEQ multiplex PCR, the repertoire was profiled, and TCRdb retains in-frame clones only, with some absent. The sample contains approximately 240,000 clones, approximately 90% of which appear only once. The data were taken from a study of cytomegalovirus exposure and HLA in healthy donors. General observations from the study: The authors enumerated around 150 TCR beta chains as linked to cytomegalovirus.

This TCR derives from a young woman in good health and CMV-seronegative. The source material was PBMCs.

DNA for the CDR3: TGTGCCACCAGCAGAGTTAACTCTGAAGCTTTCTTT. Its protein is CATSRVNSEAFF. The chain is built from TRBV15 and TRBJ1-1; D not resolved. The CDR3 runs to 12 residues. V was shortened by 1 base and J by 6 bases, with 6 bases between the two germline ends. In germline, CDR1 is LNHNV, CDR2 YYDKDF (reference sequence).